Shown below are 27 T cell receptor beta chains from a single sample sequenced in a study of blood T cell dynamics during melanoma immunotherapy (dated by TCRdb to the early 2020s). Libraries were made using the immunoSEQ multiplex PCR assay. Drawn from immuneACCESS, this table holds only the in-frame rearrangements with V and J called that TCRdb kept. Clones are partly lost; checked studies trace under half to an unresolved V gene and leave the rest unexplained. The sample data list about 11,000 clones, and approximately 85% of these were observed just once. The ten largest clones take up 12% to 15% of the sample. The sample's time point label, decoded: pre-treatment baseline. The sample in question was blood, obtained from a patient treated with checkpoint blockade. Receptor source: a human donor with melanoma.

The CDR3 spells CSVVGETQYF. The CDR3 DNA follows: TGCAGCGTTGTTGGTGAGACCCAGTACTTC. The chain employs TRBV29-1 and TRBJ2-5; D uncertain. The CDR3 consists of 10 residues. Germline-derived CDR1 and CDR2 are SQVTM and ANQGSEA. The V end lost 4 bases, the J end lost 5 bases, and 5 bases lay between the germline ends.

The CDR3 is CASSSEKTDTQYF. For the CDR3, the DNA is TGTGCCAGCAGCTCGGAAAAGACAGATACGCAGTATTTT. This rearrangement joins TRBV7-2 to TRBJ2-3; D is unclear. CDR1 is SGHTA, CDR2 FQGNSA, per germline. Trimming removed 4 bases at V and 3 bases at J, with 8 bases between. This CDR3 contains 13 residues.

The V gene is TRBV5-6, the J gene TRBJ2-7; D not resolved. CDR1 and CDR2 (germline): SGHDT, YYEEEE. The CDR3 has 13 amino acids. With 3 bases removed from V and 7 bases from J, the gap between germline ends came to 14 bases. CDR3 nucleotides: TGTGCCAGCAGCTACTACTCCCGTCGTGAGCAGTACTTC. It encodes CASSYYSRREQYF.

CDR3 bases: TGCGCCAGCAGCTTGAGTGGAGAGGGCAGGGGAGGATCACCCCTCCACTTT. Translated: CASSLSGEGRGGSPLHF. V gene TRBV5-1 combines with J gene TRBJ1-6; TRBD1 might be the D (6 bases). Deletions cut 1 base from V and 10 bases from J, with 21 bases between. The CDR3 has 17 residues. Per germline, CDR1 SGHRS and CDR2 YFSETQ.

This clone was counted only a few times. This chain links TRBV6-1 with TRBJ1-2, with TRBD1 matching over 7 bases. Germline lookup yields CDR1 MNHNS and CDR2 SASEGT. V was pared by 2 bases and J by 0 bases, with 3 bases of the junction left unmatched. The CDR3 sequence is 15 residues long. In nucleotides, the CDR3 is TGTGCCAGCAGTGAAAGGGACAGAGCTAACTATGGCTACACCTTC. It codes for CASSERDRANYGYTF.

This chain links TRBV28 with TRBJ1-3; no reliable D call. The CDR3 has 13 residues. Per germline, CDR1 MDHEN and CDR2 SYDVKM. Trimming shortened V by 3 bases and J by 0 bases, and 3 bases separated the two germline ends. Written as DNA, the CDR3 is TGTGCCAGCAGTTTGACCTCTGGAAACACCATATATTTT. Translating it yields CASSLTSGNTIYF.

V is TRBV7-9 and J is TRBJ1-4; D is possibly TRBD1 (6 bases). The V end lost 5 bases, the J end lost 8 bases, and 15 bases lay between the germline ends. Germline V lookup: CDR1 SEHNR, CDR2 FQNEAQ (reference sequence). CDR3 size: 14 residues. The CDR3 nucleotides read TGTGCCAGCAGCCAGACAGGTGGGAAAGAAAAACTGTTTTTT. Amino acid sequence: CASSQTGGKEKLFF.

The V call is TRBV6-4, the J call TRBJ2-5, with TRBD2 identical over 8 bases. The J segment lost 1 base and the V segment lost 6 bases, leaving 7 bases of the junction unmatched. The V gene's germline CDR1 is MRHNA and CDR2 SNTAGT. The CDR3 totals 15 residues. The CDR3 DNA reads TGTGCCAGCAGCGCCTACGGGGGGGCCCAAGAGACCCAGTACTTC. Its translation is CASSAYGGAQETQYF.

CDR3 DNA sequence: TGTGCCAGCAGTGTTGGGACTGCAACTAATGAAAAACTGTTTTTT. Amino acid sequence: CASSVGTATNEKLFF. The rearrangement links TRBV2 to TRBJ1-4, with D tentatively TRBD1 (5 bases). In germline, CDR1 is SNHLY, CDR2 FYNNEI. The CDR3 consists of 15 residues. Between the trimmed V and J ends, which lost 4 bases and 0 bases, there was a span of 9 bases.

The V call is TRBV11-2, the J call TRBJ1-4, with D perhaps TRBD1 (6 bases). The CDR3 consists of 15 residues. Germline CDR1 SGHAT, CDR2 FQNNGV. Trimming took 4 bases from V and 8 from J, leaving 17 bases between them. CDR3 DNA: TGTGCCAGCAGCTCACAGGGAGGGCGTGGCGAAAAACTGTTTTTT. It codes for CASSSQGGRGEKLFF.

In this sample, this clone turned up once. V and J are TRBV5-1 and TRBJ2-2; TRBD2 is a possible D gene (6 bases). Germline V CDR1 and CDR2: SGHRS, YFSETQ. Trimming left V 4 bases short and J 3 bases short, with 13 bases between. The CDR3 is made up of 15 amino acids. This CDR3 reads CASSAGLGHTGELFF. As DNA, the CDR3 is TGCGCCAGCAGCGCGGGACTTGGGCACACCGGGGAGCTGTTTTTT.

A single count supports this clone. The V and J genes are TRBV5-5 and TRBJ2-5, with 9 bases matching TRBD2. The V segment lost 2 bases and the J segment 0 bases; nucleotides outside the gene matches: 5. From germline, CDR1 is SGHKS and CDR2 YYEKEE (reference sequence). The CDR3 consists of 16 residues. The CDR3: CASSLGAGGHQETQYF. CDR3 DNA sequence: TGTGCCAGCAGCTTAGGAGCGGGGGGTCACCAAGAGACCCAGTACTTC.

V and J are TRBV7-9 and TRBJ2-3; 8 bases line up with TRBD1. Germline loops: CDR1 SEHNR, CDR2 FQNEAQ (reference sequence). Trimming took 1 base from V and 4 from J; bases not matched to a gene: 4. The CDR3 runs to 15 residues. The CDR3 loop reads CASSLGLQGADTQYF. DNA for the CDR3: TGTGCCAGCAGCTTAGGTCTACAGGGGGCAGATACGCAGTATTTT. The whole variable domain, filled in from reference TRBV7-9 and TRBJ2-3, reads DTGVSQNPRHKITKRGQNVTFRCDPISEHNRLYWYRQTLGQGPEFLTYFQNEAQLEKSRLLSDRFSAERPKGSFSTLEIQRTEQGDSAMYLCASSLGLQGADTQYFGPGTRLTVL.

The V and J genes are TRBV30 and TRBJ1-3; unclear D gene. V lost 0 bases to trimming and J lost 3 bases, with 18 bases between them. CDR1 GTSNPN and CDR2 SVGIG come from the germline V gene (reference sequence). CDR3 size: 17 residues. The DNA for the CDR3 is TGTGCCTGGAGTGTCTCAGCAGGTTCCCTAGTTGGAAACACCATATATTTT. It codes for CAWSVSAGSLVGNTIYF.

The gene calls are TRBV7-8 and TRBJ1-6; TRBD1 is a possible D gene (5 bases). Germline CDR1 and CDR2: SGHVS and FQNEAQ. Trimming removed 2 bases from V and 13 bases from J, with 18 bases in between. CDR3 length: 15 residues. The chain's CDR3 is CASSLNAGTRSPLHF. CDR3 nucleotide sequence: TGTGCCAGCAGCTTAAACGCAGGGACCAGAAGTCCCCTCCACTTT.

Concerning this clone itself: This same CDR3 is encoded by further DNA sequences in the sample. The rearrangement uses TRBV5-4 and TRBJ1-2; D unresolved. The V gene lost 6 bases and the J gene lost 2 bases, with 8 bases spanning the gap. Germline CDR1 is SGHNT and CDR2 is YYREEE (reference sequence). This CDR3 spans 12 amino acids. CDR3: CASTRGNYGYTF. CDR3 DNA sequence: TGTGCCAGCACCCGCGGGAACTATGGCTACACCTTC.

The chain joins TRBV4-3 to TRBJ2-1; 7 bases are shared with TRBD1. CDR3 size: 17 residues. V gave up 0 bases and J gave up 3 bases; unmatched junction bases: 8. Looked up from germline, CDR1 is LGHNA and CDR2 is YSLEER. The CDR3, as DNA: TGCGCCAGCAGCCAAGATCTAGTAGGACAGGTCTACAATGAGCAGTTCTTC. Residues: CASSQDLVGQVYNEQFF.

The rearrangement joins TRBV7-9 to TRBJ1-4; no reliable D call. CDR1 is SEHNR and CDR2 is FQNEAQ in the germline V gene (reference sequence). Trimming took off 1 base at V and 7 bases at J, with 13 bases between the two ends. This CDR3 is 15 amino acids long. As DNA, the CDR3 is TGTGCCAGCAGCTTAGGCGGGGTTGAGAGTGAAAAACTGTTTTTT. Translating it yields CASSLGGVESEKLFF. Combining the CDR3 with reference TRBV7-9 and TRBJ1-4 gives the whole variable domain DTGVSQNPRHKITKRGQNVTFRCDPISEHNRLYWYRQTLGQGPEFLTYFQNEAQLEKSRLLSDRFSAERPKGSFSTLEIQRTEQGDSAMYLCASSLGGVESEKLFFGSGTQLSVL.

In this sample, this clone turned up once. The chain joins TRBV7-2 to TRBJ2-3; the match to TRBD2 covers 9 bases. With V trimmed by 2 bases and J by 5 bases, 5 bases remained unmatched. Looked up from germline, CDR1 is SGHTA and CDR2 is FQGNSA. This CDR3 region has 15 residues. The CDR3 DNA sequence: TGTGCCAGCAGCTTAAGCGGGGGGCGTGAAGATACGCAGTATTTT. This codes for CASSLSGGREDTQYF.

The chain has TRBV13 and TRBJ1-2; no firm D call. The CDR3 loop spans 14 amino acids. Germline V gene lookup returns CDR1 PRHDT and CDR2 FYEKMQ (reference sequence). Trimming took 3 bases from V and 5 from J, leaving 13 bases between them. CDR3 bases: TGTGCCAGCAGCTTCTCTCCGACTCCTTATGGCTACACCTTC. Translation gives CASSFSPTPYGYTF.

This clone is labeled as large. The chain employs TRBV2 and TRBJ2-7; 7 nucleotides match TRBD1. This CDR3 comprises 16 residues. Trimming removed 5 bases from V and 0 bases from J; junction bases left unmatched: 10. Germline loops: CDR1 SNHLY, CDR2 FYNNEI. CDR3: CASSSQTGLYSYEQYF. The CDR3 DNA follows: TGTGCCAGCAGTTCCCAGACAGGGTTGTACTCCTACGAGCAGTACTTC.

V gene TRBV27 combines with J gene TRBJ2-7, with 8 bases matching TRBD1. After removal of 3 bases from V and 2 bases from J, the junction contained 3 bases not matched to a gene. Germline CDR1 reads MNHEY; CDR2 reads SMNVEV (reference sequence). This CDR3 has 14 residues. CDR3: CASSFSGGPYEQYF. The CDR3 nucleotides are TGTGCCAGCAGTTTTTCAGGGGGCCCCTACGAGCAGTACTTC.

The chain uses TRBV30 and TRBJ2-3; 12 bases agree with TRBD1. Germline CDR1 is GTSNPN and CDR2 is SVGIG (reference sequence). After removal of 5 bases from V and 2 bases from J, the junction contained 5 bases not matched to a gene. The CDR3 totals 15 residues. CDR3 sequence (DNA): TGTGCCTGGGGTCCGGGACAGGGGGCCACAGATACGCAGTATTTT. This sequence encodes CAWGPGQGATDTQYF.

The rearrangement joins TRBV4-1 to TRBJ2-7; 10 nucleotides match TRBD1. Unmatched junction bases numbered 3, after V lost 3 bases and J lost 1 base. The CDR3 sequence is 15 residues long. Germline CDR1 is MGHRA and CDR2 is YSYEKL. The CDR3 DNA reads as TGCGCCAGCAGCCAGACAGGGGGCAGTTCCTACGAGCAGTACTTC. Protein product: CASSQTGGSSYEQYF.

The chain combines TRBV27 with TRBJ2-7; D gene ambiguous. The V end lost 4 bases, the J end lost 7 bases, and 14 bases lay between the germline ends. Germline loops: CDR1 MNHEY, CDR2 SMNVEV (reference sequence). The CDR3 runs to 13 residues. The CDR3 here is CASSSAPGREQYF. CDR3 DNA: TGTGCCAGCAGTTCCGCCCCAGGTAGGGAGCAGTACTTC.

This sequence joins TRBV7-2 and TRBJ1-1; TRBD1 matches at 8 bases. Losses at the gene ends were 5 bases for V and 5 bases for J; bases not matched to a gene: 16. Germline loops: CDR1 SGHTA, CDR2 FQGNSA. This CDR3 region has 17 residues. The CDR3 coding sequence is TGTGCCAGCAGCCCAGGGGGAAGAGGCAGGGGGCGAACTGAAGCTTTCTTT. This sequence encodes CASSPGGRGRGRTEAFF. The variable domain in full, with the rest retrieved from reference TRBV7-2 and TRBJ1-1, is GAGVSQSPSNKVTEKGKDVELRCDPISGHTALYWYRQSLGQGLEFLIYFQGNSAPDKSGLPSDRFSAERTGGSVSTLTIQRTQQEDSAVYLCASSPGGRGRGRTEAFFGQGTRLTVV.

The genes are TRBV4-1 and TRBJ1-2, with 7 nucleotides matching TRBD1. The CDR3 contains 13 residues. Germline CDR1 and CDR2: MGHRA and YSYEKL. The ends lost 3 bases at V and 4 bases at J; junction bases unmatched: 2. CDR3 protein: CASSHRDSYGYTF. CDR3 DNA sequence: TGCGCCAGCAGCCACCGGGACAGCTATGGCTACACCTTC.